By sample share, the clone carrying this T cell receptor (beta chain) is medium-sized. Antigen unknown. The sample originates from a study of metastatic and nonmetastatic thyroid tumors. Study-wide findings and caveats: The study reportedly found significantly higher TCR beta diversity in malignant thyroid tumors than benign nodules, in blood and tumor.

Germline CDR1 MRHNA, CDR2 SNTAGT. V shed 2 bases and J 4 bases; nucleotides not matched to a gene: 0. The CDR3 extends over 14 amino acids. Thyroid surgery took place with no prior treatment in any patient. TCRdb re-analyzed the PCR reads using MiXCR. The sample lists under 60,000 clones; around 20% were seen once. This chain uses TRBV6-4 with TRBJ2-2; the match to TRBD2 covers 8 bases. Sequencing was done on a sample of blood. This receptor was identified in a male donor with papillary thyroid cancer or a benign thyroid nodule (not recorded which). Some clones in this sample may be carry-over from other donors' samples. The CDR3 DNA reads TGTGCCAGCAGTGACGGGACTAGCACCGGGGAGCTGTTTTTT. This translates into CASSDGTSTGELFF.